This is a list of T cell receptor beta chains from one sample in a study of blood T cells in healthy people across ages. MiXCR, applied by TCRdb to the 5' RACE reads, yields one record per CDR3 protein. The sample yields 1.2 million to 1.5 million distinct CDR3 sequences, 55% to 75% seen once. What was sequenced was blood. These receptors originate from a man in his late teens or twenties in good health. CDR3s include the opening cysteine and the closing phenylalanine or tryptophan. A D gene is named only where the DNA matches it firmly. A clone size is listed for some rows: how often the clone was seen (once, few, many), or a class if it is expanded.

CDR3 | DNA | D | V | size | J
CASSIPRQGNGYTF | TGTGCCAGTAGTATCCCCCGACAGGGCAACGGCTACACCTTC | TRBD1 | TRBV19 | NA | TRBJ1-2
CASSLRGPHEQYF | TGTGCCAGCAGTTTAAGGGGTCCCCACGAGCAGTACTTC | NA | TRBV28 | NA | TRBJ2-7
CASSPNRIAGNYEQYF | TGTGCCAGCAGCCCAAATAGGATAGCGGGAAACTACGAGCAGTACTTC | TRBD2 | TRBV7-2 | many | TRBJ2-7
CSAVRKTQHF | TGCAGTGCGGTTAGAAAGACCCAGCATTTT | NA | TRBV20-1 | NA | TRBJ1-5
CASSLTSSDSNEQFF | TGTGCCAGCAGCTTAACTAGCTCCGATTCTAATGAGCAGTTCTTC | NA | TRBV7-8 | few | TRBJ2-1
CAWSIDRGAEAFF | TGTGCCTGGAGTATTGACCGGGGCGCTGAAGCTTTCTTT | NA | TRBV30 | NA | TRBJ1-1
CASSLDGVTGRAYTF | TGTGCCAGCAGCTTAGACGGTGTGACAGGAAGGGCCTACACCTTC | NA | TRBV11-2 | NA | TRBJ1-2
CASSLQVLAGASYEQYF | TGTGCCAGCAGCTTACAAGTACTAGCGGGGGCCTCCTACGAGCAGTACTTC | TRBD2 | TRBV7-6 | NA | TRBJ2-7
CASSPLLDGSKEQYF | TGCGCCAGCAGCCCCTTACTCGACGGGTCTAAAGAGCAGTACTTC | NA | TRBV5-1 | NA | TRBJ2-5
CSAADRGTYEQYF | TGCAGTGCAGCGGACAGGGGAACCTACGAGCAGTACTTC | TRBD1 | TRBV20-1 | NA | TRBJ2-7
CASSQDAIARSEQYF | TGTGCCAGCAGCCAAGATGCTATAGCTCGCTCCGAGCAGTACTTC | NA | TRBV4-2 | NA | TRBJ2-7
CASSGHRVSSTDTQYF | TGTGCCAGCAGCGGTCACAGGGTTTCTAGCACGGATACGCAGTATTTT | NA | TRBV7-8 | NA | TRBJ2-3
CASSQPGLPTGYEQYF | TGCGCCAGCAGCCAACCGGGACTACCGACCGGCTACGAGCAGTACTTC | TRBD2 | TRBV4-1 | NA | TRBJ2-7
CASSPDGNRNIQYF | TGTGCCAGCAGCCCGGACGGGAACCGAAACATTCAGTACTTC | NA | TRBV27 | NA | TRBJ2-4
CASSSTENYGYTF | TGTGCCAGCAGCTCGACAGAAAACTATGGCTACACCTTC | NA | TRBV7-9 | NA | TRBJ1-2
CASSYGLAGEDEQYF | TGTGCCAGCAGTTACGGACTAGCGGGAGAGGACGAGCAGTACTTC | TRBD2 | TRBV6-5 | NA | TRBJ2-7
CASSQFLGSVNEQFF | TGTGCCAGCAGCCAATTTCTAGGCAGCGTCAATGAGCAGTTCTTC | NA | TRBV3-1 | NA | TRBJ2-1
CASSQDAGQETQYF | TGCGCCAGCAGCCAAGACGCAGGGCAAGAGACCCAGTACTTC | NA | TRBV4-1 | few | TRBJ2-5
CASSQGIWGTYNEQFF | TGCGCCAGCAGCCAAGGAATTTGGGGGACCTACAATGAGCAGTTCTTC | NA | TRBV4-3 | NA | TRBJ2-1
CASSLAPSPGNYEQYF | TGCGCCAGCAGCTTGGCGCCTAGCCCGGGGAACTACGAGCAGTACTTC | NA | TRBV5-1 | NA | TRBJ2-7
CASSQARNSPLHF | TGCGCCAGCAGCCAAGCCCGCAATTCACCCCTCCACTTT | NA | TRBV4-1 | few | TRBJ1-6
CASSLGALGAQYF | TGTGCCAGCAGCTTAGGAGCCCTCGGGGCCCAGTACTTC | NA | TRBV7-2 | NA | TRBJ2-5
CSPSRGEAQYF | TGCAGTCCTTCACGGGGGGAGGCCCAGTACTTC | TRBD2 | TRBV20-1 | NA | TRBJ2-5
CSVLQAHSGANVLTF | TGCAGCGTGTTACAGGCCCACTCTGGGGCCAACGTCCTGACTTTC | NA | TRBV29-1 | NA | TRBJ2-6
CASSLSSWFTSYNEQFF | TGTGCCAGCAGTTTATCGAGCTGGTTTACGTCCTACAATGAGCAGTTCTTC | NA | TRBV27 | few | TRBJ2-1
CASSHILGAPETQYF | TGCGCCAGCAGCCACATACTCGGGGCTCCAGAGACCCAGTACTTC | NA | TRBV4-1 | NA | TRBJ2-5
CARPGGLGNEQFF | TGTGCCAGGCCGGGGGGCCTGGGGAATGAGCAGTTCTTC | NA | TRBV2 | NA | TRBJ2-1
CASNQETGTYEQYF | TGTGCCAGCAACCAGGAGACAGGGACGTACGAGCAGTACTTC | TRBD1 | TRBV7-9 | NA | TRBJ2-7
CSVLKFGQDRADTQYF | TGCAGCGTTCTGAAGTTCGGACAGGATCGGGCGGATACGCAGTATTTT | TRBD1 | TRBV29-1 | NA | TRBJ2-3
CSVTTSGRYNEQFF | TGCAGCGTAACGACTAGCGGGAGGTACAATGAGCAGTTCTTC | TRBD2 | TRBV29-1 | few | TRBJ2-1
CASSDEGTGASYNEQYF | TGTGCCAGCAGCGACGAGGGGACAGGGGCTTCCTACAATGAGCAGTACTTC | TRBD1 | TRBV9 | once | TRBJ2-5
CASRSTLNTEAFF | TGTGCCAGCAGGTCAACCCTTAACACTGAAGCTTTCTTT | NA | TRBV7-9 | NA | TRBJ1-1
CASSFVGVYNEQFF | TGTGCCAGCAGCTTTGTCGGGGTCTACAATGAGCAGTTCTTC | NA | TRBV13 | few | TRBJ2-1
CASSQELSGEQFF | TGTGCCAGCAGCCAGGAGTTAAGCGGAGAGCAGTTCTTC | NA | TRBV14 | NA | TRBJ2-1
CASSPNSGVTDTQYF | TGCGCCAGCAGCCCCAACTCGGGTGTAACAGATACGCAGTATTTT | NA | TRBV4-1 | few | TRBJ2-3
CASSLDGGLGEQFF | TGTGCCAGCAGCTTAGACGGGGGGCTCGGGGAACAGTTCTTC | NA | TRBV7-2 | NA | TRBJ2-1
CASSPVRQGFYEQYF | TGTGCCAGCAGCCCCGTGAGACAGGGGTTCTACGAGCAGTACTTC | TRBD1 | TRBV27 | NA | TRBJ2-7
CASSYFRTNYGYTF | TGTGCCAGCAGTTACTTCCGGACTAACTATGGCTACACCTTC | NA | TRBV6-6 | NA | TRBJ1-2
CASSSNRDGYTEAFF | TGTGCCAGCAGTTCCAACAGGGACGGGTACACTGAAGCTTTCTTT | NA | TRBV11-2 | NA | TRBJ1-1
CAGSRQGHRSYEQYF | TGTGCCGGCAGCCGTCAGGGGCACAGATCCTACGAGCAGTACTTC | NA | TRBV7-9 | NA | TRBJ2-7
CASSLTLGNTEAFF | TGTGCCAGCAGCTTAACCCTAGGGAACACTGAAGCTTTCTTT | NA | TRBV7-2 | NA | TRBJ1-1